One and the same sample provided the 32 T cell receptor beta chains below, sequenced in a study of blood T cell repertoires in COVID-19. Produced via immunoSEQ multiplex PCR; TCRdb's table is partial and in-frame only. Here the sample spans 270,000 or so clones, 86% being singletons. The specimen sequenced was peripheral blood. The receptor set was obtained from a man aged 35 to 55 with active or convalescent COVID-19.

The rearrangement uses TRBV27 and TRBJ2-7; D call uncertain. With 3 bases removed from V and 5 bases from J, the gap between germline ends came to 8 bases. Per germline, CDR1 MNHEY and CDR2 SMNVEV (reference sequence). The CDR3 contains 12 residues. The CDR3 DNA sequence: TGTGCCAGCAGTTTTCTTCTTAACGAGCAGTACTTC. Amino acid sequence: CASSFLLNEQYF.

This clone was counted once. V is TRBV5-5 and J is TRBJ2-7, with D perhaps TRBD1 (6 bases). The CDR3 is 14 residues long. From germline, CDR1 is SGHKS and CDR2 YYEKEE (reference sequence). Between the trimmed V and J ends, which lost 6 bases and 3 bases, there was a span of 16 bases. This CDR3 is CASTPTDSFYEQYF. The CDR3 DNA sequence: TGTGCCAGCACCCCGACGGACAGCTTCTACGAGCAGTACTTC.

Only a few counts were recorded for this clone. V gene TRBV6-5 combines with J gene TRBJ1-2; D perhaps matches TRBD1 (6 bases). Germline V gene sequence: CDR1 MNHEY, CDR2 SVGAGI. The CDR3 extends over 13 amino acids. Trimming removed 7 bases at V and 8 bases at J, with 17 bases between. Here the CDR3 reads CASTPTGGGGYTF. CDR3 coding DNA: TGTGCCAGCACCCCGACGGGGGGCGGGGGCTACACCTTC.

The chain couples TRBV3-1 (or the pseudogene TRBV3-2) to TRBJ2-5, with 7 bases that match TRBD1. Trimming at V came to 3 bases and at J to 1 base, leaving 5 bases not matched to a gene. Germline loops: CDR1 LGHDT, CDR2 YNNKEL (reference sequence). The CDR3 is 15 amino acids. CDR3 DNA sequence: TGTGCCAGCAGCCAGCAACAGGGGTTCCAAGAGACCCAGTACTTC. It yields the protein CASSQQQGFQETQYF.

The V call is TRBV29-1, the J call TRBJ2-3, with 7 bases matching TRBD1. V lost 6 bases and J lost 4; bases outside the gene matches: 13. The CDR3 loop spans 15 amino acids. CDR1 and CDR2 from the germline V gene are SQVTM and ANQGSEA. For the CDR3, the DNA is TGCAGCGTCCGAGCCGGGACAGCTCTTTCAGATACGCAGTATTTT. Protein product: CSVRAGTALSDTQYF.

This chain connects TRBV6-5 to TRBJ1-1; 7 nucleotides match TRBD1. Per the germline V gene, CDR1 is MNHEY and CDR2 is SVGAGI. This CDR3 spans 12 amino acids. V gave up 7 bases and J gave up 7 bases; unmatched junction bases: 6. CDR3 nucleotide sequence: TGTGCCAGCAAAAGCCGGGACAGTGAAGCTTTCTTT. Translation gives CASKSRDSEAFF.

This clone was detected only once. The CDR3 region is CASSYNGGGNQETQYF. DNA of the CDR3: TGTGCCAGCAGTTACAATGGCGGGGGGAACCAAGAGACCCAGTACTTC. V is TRBV6-5 and J is TRBJ2-5, with 8 bases fitting TRBD2. Per the germline V gene, CDR1 is MNHEY and CDR2 is SVGAGI. CDR3 length: 16 amino acids. J gave up 0 bases and V 2 bases, and 5 bases lay outside the gene matches.

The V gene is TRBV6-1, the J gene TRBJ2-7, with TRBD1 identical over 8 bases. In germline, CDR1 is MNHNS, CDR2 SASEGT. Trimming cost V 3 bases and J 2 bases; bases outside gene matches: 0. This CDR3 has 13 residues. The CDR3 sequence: CASSETGAYEQYF. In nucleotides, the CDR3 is TGTGCCAGCAGTGAGACAGGGGCCTACGAGCAGTACTTC.

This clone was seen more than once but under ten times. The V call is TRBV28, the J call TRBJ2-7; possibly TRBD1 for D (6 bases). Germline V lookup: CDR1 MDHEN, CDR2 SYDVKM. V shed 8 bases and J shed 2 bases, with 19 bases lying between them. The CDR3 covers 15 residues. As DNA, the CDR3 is TGTGCCAGCTCTGGGGGCGTGAAATCCCCCTACGAGCAGTACTTC. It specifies CASSGGVKSPYEQYF.

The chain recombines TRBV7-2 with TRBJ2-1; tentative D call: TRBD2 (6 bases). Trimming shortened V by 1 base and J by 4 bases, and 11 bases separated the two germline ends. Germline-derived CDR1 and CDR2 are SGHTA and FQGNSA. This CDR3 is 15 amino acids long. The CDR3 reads CASSLGAGPYNEQFF. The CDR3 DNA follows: TGTGCCAGCAGCTTAGGAGCGGGCCCTTACAATGAGCAGTTCTTC.

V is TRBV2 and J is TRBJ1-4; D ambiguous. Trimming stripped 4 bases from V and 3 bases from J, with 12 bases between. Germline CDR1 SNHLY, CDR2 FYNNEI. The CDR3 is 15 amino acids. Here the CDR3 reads CASSGALGANEKLFF. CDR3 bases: TGTGCCAGCAGTGGGGCGTTGGGTGCTAATGAAAAACTGTTTTTT.

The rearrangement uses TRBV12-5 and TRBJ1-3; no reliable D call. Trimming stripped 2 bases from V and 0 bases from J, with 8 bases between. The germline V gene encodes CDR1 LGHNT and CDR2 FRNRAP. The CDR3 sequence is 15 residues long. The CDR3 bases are TGTGCTAGTGGTTTGTGGCCAGGCTCTGGAAACACCATATATTTT. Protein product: CASGLWPGSGNTIYF.

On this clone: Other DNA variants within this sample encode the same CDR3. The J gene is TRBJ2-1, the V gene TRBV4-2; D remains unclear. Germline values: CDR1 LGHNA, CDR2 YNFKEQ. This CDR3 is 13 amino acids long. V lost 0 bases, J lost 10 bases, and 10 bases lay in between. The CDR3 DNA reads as TGTGCCAGCAGCCAAGATCGAGGAACCGAGCAGTTCTTC. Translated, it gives CASSQDRGTEQFF.

The CDR3 bases are TGCAGCGTTGAAGATCGGCAGGGTAATGAGCAGTTCTTC. Amino acids: CSVEDRQGNEQFF. The chain carries TRBV29-1 and TRBJ2-1, with TRBD1 as a possible D gene (5 bases). With 0 bases removed from V and 7 bases from J, the gap between germline ends came to 10 bases. The CDR3 has 13 amino acids. Per germline, CDR1 SQVTM and CDR2 ANQGSEA.

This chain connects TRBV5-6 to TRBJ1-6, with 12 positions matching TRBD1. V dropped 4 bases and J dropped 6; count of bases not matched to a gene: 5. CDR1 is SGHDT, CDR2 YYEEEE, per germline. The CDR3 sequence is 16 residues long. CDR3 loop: CASSLGQGAFNSPLHF. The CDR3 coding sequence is TGTGCCAGCAGCCTGGGACAGGGGGCGTTTAATTCACCCCTCCACTTT.

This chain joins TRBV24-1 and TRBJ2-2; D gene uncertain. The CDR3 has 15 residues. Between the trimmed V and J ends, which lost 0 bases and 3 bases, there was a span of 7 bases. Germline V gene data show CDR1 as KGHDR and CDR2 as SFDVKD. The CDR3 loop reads CATSDLSRDTGELFF. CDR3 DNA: TGTGCCACCAGTGATTTGAGTCGGGACACCGGGGAGCTGTTTTTT.

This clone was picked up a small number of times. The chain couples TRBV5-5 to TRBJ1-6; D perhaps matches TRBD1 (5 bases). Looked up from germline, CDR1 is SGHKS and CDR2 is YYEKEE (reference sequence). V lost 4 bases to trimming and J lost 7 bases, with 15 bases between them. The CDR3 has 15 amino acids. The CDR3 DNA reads TGTGCCAGCAGCGTCCTAGGGGTGGGGAATTCACCCCTCCACTTT. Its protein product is CASSVLGVGNSPLHF.

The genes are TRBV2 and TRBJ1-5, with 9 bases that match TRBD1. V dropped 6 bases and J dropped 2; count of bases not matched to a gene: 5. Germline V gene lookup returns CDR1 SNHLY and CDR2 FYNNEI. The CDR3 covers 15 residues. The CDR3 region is CASSGTGIGNQPQHF. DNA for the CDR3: TGTGCCAGCAGCGGGACAGGGATTGGCAATCAGCCCCAGCATTTT.

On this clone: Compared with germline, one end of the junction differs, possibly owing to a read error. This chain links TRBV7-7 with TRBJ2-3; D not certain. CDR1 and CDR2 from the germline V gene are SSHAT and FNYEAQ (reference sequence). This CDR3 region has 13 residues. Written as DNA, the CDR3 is TGTGCTAGCAGCCTCGGAGTCGGAGATACGCAGTATTTT. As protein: CASSLGVGDTQYF.

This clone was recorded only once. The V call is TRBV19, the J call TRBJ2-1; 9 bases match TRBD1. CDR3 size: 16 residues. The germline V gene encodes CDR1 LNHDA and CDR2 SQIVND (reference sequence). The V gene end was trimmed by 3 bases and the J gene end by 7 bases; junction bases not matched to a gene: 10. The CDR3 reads CASSIWTGAIGNEQFF. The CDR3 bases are TGTGCCAGTAGTATTTGGACAGGGGCTATAGGGAATGAGCAGTTCTTC.

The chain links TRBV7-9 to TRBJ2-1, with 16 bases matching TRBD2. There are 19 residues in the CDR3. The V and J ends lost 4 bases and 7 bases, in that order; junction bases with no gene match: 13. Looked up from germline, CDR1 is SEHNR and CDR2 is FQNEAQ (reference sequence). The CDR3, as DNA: TGTGCCAGCAGCTATCCCGGGACTAGCGGGAGGGACGGGGGGAATGAGCAGTTCTTC. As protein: CASSYPGTSGRDGGNEQFF.

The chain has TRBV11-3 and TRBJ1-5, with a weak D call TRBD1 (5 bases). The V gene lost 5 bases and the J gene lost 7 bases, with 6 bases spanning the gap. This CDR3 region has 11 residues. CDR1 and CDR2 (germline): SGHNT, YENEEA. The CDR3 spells CASSGQQPQHF. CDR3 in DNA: TGTGCCAGCAGCGGACAACAGCCCCAGCATTTT.

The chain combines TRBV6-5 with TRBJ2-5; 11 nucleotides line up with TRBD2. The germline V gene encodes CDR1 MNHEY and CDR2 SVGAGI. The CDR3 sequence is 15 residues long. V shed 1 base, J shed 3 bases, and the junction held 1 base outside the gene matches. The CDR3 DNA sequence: TGTGCCAGCAGTTACTTAGCGGGGGGGGAAGAGACCCAGTACTTC. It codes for CASSYLAGGEETQYF.

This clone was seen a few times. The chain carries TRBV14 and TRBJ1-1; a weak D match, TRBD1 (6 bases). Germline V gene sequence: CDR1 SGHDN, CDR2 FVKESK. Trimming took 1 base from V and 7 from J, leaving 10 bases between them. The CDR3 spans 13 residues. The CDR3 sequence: CASSQAGTLEAFF. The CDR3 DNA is TGTGCCAGCAGCCAAGCCGGGACACTTGAAGCTTTCTTT.

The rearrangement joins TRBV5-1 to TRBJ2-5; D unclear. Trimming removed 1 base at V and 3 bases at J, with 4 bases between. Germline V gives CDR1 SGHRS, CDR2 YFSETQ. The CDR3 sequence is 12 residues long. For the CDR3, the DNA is TGCGCCAGCAGCTTGACAGAAGAGACCCAGTACTTC. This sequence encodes CASSLTEETQYF.

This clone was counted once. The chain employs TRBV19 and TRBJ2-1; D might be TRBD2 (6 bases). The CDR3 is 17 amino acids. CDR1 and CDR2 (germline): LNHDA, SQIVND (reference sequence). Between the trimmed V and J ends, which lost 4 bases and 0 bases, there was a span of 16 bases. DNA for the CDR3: TGTGCCAGTAGTAAAAACGTGGGGGGAAGCTCCTACAATGAGCAGTTCTTC. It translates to CASSKNVGGSSYNEQFF.

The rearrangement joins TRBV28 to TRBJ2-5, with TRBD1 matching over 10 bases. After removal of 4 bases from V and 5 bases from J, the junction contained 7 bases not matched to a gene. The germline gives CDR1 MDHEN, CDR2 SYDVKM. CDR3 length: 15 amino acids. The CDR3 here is CASSSPTGGGETQYF. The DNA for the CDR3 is TGTGCCAGCAGTTCACCGACAGGGGGCGGGGAGACCCAGTACTTC. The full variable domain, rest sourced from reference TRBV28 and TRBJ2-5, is DVKVTQSSRYLVKRTGEKVFLECVQDMDHENMFWYRQDPGLGLRLIYFSYDVKMKEKGDIPEGYSVSREKKERFSLILESASTNQTSMYLCASSSPTGGGETQYFGPGTRLLVL.

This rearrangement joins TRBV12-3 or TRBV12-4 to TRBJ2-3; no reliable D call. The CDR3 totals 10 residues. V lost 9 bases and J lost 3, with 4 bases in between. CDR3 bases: TGTGCCAGTTCAACAGATACGCAGTATTTT. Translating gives CASSTDTQYF.

The CDR3 nucleotides read TGTGCCACCAGTGAGAAAGGGACAGATTATGGCTACACCTTC. This codes for CATSEKGTDYGYTF. This chain uses TRBV24-1 with TRBJ1-2, with 7 positions matching TRBD1. This CDR3 has 14 amino acids. The V and J ends lost 4 bases and 5 bases, in that order; junction bases with no gene match: 6. The V gene's germline CDR1 is KGHDR and CDR2 SFDVKD.

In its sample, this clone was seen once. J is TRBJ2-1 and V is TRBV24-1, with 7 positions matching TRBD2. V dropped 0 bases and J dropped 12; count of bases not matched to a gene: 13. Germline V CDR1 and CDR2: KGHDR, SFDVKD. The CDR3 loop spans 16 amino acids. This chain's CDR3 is CATSDLQVPSRERQFF. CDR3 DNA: TGTGCCACCAGTGATTTGCAAGTCCCCTCGCGGGAGAGGCAGTTCTTC.

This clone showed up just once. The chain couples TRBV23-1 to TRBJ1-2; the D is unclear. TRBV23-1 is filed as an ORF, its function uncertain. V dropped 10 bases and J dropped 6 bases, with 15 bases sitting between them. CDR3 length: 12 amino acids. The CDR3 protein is CATTWERNGYTF. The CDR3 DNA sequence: TGCGCCACCACCTGGGAGCGGAATGGCTACACCTTC.

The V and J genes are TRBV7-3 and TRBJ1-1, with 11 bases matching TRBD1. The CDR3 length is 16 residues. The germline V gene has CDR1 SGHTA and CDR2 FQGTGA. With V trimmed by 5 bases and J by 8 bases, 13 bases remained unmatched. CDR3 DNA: TGTGCCAGCAGCCTCCGTGGGACAGGGGGGTCGAGGGAAGCTTTCTTT. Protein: CASSLRGTGGSREAFF.